This TCR beta chain appears in the sequencing data of a study of blood T cell repertoires in COVID-19. Study at large: Sites in the United States, Italy and Spain provided acute and convalescent COVID-19 samples. PBMCs, B-cell-depleted T cells, or T cells were the source of the cDNA or gDNA that made up the material.

This CDR3 is 13 amino acids long. V was trimmed by 2 bases and J by 3 bases, leaving 8 bases between them. Original data processing: Scientists estimated how many nucleated cells there were by amplifying reference gene primers. Using immunoSEQ multiplex PCR, the repertoire was profiled, and TCRdb retains in-frame clones only, with some absent. From that table come the V and J calls and clone size; the DNA was used to work out D and trimming. The repertoire consists of 78,000 or so clones, with approximately 86% occurring once and the leading ten covering around 6.7%. The specimen sequenced was peripheral blood. The gene calls are TRBV23-1 and TRBJ2-7; D unclear. TRBV23-1 is treated as an ORF (open reading frame) with a function not yet certain. The clonotype was recovered from a woman aged 45 to 65 with acute or convalescent COVID-19. The CDR3 protein is CASSQPNNYEQYF. CDR3 nucleotide sequence: TGCGCCAGCAGTCAACCGAACAACTACGAGCAGTACTTC.